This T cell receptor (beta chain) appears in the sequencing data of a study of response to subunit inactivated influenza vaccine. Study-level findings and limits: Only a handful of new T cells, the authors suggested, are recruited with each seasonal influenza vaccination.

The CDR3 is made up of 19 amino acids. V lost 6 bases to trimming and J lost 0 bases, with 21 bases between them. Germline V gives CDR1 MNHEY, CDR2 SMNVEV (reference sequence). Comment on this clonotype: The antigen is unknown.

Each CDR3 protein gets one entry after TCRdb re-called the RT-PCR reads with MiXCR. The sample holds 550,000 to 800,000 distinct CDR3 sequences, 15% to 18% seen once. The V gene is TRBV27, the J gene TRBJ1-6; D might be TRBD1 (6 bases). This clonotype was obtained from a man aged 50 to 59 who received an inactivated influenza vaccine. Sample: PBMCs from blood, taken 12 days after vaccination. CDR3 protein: CASRIRRDRRISYNSPLHF. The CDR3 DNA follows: TGTGCCAGCAGAATACGTCGAGACAGGAGAATCTCCTATAATTCACCCCTCCACTTT.